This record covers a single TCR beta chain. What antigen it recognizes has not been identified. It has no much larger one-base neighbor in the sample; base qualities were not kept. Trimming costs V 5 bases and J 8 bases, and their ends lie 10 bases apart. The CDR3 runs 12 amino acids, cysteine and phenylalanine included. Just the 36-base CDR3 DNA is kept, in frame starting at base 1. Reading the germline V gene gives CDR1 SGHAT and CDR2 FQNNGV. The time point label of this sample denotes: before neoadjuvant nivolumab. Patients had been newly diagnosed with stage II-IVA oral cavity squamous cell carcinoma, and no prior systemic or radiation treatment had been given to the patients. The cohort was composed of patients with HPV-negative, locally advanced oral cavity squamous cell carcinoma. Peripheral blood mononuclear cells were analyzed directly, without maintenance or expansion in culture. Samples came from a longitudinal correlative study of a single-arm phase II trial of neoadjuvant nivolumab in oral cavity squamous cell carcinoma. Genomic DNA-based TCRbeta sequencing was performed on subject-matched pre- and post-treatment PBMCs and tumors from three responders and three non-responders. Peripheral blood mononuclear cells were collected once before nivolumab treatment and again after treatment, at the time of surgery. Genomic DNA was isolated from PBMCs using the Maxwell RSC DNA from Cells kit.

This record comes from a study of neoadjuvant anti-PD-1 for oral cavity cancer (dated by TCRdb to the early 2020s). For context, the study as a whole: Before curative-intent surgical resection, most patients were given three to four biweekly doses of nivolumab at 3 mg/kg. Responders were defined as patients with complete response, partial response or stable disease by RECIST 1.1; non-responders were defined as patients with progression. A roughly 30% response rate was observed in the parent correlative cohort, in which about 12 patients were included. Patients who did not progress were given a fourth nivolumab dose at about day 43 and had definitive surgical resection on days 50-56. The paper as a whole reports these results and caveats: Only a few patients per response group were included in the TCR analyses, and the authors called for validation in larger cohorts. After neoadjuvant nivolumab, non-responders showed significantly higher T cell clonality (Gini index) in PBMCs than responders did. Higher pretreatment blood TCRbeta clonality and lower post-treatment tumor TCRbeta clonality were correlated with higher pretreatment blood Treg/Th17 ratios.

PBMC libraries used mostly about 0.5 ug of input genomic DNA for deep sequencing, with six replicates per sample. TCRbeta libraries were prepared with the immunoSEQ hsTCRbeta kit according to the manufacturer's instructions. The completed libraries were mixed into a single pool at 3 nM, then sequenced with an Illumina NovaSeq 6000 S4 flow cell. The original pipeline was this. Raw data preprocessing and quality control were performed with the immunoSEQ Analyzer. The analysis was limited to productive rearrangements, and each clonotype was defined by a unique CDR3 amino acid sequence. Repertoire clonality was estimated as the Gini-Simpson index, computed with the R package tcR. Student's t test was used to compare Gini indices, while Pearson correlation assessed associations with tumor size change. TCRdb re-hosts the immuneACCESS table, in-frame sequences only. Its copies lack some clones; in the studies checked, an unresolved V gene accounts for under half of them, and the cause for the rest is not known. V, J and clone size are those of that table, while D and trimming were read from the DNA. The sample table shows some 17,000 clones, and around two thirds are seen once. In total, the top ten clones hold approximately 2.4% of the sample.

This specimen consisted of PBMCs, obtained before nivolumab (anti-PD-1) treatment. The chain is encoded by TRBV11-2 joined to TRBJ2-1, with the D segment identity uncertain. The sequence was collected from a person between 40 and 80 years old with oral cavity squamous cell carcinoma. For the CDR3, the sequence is CASSPAYDEQFF. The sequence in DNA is TGTGCCAGCAGCCCCGCTTATGATGAGCAGTTCTTC.